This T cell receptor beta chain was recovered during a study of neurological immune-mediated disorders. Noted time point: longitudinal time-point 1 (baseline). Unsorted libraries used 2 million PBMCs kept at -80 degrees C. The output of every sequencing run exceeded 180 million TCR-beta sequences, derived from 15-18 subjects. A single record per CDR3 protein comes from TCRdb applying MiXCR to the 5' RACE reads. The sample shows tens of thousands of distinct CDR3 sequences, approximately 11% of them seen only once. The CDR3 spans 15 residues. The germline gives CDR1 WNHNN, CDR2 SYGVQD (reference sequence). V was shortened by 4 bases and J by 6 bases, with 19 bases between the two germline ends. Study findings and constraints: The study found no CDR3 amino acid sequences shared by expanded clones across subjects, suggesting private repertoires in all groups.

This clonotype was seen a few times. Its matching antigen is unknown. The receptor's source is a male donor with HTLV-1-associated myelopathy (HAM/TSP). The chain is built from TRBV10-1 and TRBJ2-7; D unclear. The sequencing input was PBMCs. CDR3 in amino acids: CASSGARRLAGEQYF. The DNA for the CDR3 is TGCGCCAGCAGTGGGGCTCGTCGACTCGCCGGCGAGCAGTACTTC.